A selection of T cell receptor beta chains follows, all from one sample in a study of breast tumors, draining lymph nodes, adjacent tissues. TCRdb called the multiplex PCR reads again in MiXCR, with one record for every CDR3 protein. The table includes around 110,000 distinct CDR3 sequences, less than 40% detected once. The sample comprised axillary lymph node tissue. The receptors were gathered from a female donor with breast cancer. Some clones in this sample may be carry-over from other donors' samples. CDR3s include the opening cysteine and the closing phenylalanine or tryptophan. A D gene is named only where the DNA matches it firmly. Not every row has a clone size; where given, it reads once, few, many or a size class.

CDR3nt: TGCAGCCTAACCTCGGGAGATACGCAGTATTTT; CDR3aa: CSLTSGDTQYF; v_gene: TRBV29-1; j_gene: TRBJ2-3; abundance: -; d_gene: -
CDR3nt: TGCAGTGCTCTGACAGGGATGCAGCCCCAGCATTTT; CDR3aa: CSALTGMQPQHF; v_gene: TRBV20-1; j_gene: TRBJ1-5; abundance: -; d_gene: TRBD1
CDR3nt: TGTGCCAGCAGTTTTTCTGGAGGGGAATATCCCTGCGAGCAGTACTTC; CDR3aa: CASSFSGGEYPCEQYF; v_gene: TRBV27; j_gene: TRBJ2-7; abundance: -; d_gene: -
CDR3nt: TGTGCCAGCAGCCGCTCGACGGAGAACACCGGGGAGCTGTTTTTT; CDR3aa: CASSRSTENTGELFF; v_gene: TRBV11-3; j_gene: TRBJ2-2; abundance: many; d_gene: -
CDR3nt: TGTGCCAGCAGTTATAAGGTTCCGAACACTGAAGCTTTCTTT; CDR3aa: CASSYKVPNTEAFF; v_gene: TRBV6-2/TRBV6-3; j_gene: TRBJ1-1; abundance: -; d_gene: -
CDR3nt: TGCAGCGTTGAAGATGTTCCGCAACACCCAGATACGCAGTATTTT; CDR3aa: CSVEDVPQHPDTQYF; v_gene: TRBV29-1; j_gene: TRBJ2-3; abundance: many; d_gene: -
CDR3nt: TGTGCCAGCAGTGACCACTACGAGCAGTACTTC; CDR3aa: CASSDHYEQYF; v_gene: TRBV6-5; j_gene: TRBJ2-7; abundance: many; d_gene: -
CDR3nt: TGTGCCAGCAGCCACCCTATGAGACTCCGCACAGATACGCAGTATTTT; CDR3aa: CASSHPMRLRTDTQYF; v_gene: TRBV5-6; j_gene: TRBJ2-3; abundance: many; d_gene: -
CDR3nt: TGTGCCAGCAGGGACTCCGGGACAGCCTTCTCCTACGAGCAGTACTTC; CDR3aa: CASRDSGTAFSYEQYF; v_gene: TRBV12-3/TRBV12-4; j_gene: TRBJ2-7; abundance: many; d_gene: TRBD1
CDR3nt: TGCGCCAGCAGCCAATCCACAGGGAATAGGCACTCTGGGGCCAACGTCCTGACTTTC; CDR3aa: CASSQSTGNRHSGANVLTF; v_gene: TRBV5-1; j_gene: TRBJ2-6; abundance: many; d_gene: -
CDR3nt: TGTGCCAGTAGCTATCAGACAGGTTCTCCAGAGACCCAGTACTTC; CDR3aa: CASSYQTGSPETQYF; v_gene: TRBV19; j_gene: TRBJ2-5; abundance: many; d_gene: -
CDR3nt: TGTGCCACCAGTACAGGGACCTCCTACGAGCAGTACTTC; CDR3aa: CATSTGTSYEQYF; v_gene: TRBV15; j_gene: TRBJ2-7; abundance: many; d_gene: -
CDR3nt: TGTGCCAGCAGCTTCACAGTAAACACTGAAGCTTTCTTT; CDR3aa: CASSFTVNTEAFF; v_gene: TRBV7-3; j_gene: TRBJ1-1; abundance: few; d_gene: -
CDR3nt: TGCAGTGCTCAGGCACAGGGGTTCGGCACTGAAGCTTTCTTT; CDR3aa: CSAQAQGFGTEAFF; v_gene: TRBV20-1; j_gene: TRBJ1-1; abundance: -; d_gene: TRBD1
CDR3nt: TGTGCCAGCTCACAAGGACAGGATCCCTACGAGCAGTACTTC; CDR3aa: CASSQGQDPYEQYF; v_gene: TRBV18; j_gene: TRBJ2-7; abundance: many; d_gene: TRBD1
CDR3nt: TGTGCCAGCAGTGAACTTACAGGGGCCAGCTATGGCTACACCTTC; CDR3aa: CASSELTGASYGYTF; v_gene: TRBV2; j_gene: TRBJ1-2; abundance: many; d_gene: TRBD1
CDR3nt: TGTGCCACCAGGGAGGACCTGACTAACTATGGCTACACCTTC; CDR3aa: CATREDLTNYGYTF; v_gene: TRBV27; j_gene: TRBJ1-2; abundance: many; d_gene: -
CDR3nt: TGTGCCAGCAGGCTGGGGGCGTTAAGTGAGCAGTTCTTC; CDR3aa: CASRLGALSEQFF; v_gene: TRBV6-5; j_gene: TRBJ2-1; abundance: many; d_gene: -
CDR3nt: TGTGCCAGTACCCCTAGCGGGAGATCCTACAATGAGCAGTTCTTC; CDR3aa: CASTPSGRSYNEQFF; v_gene: TRBV19; j_gene: TRBJ2-1; abundance: many; d_gene: TRBD2
CDR3nt: TGTGCCAGCAGCTTGTGGAGGACAGGGAATTCACCCCTCCACTTT; CDR3aa: CASSLWRTGNSPLHF; v_gene: TRBV5-5; j_gene: TRBJ1-6; abundance: -; d_gene: TRBD1
CDR3nt: TGTGCCATCAAACGGGGGTCGAACACTGAAGCTTTCTTT; CDR3aa: CAIKRGSNTEAFF; v_gene: TRBV10-3; j_gene: TRBJ1-1; abundance: -; d_gene: -
CDR3nt: TGTGCCAGCAGCTCCACGGGGCCCACAGATACGCAGTATTTT; CDR3aa: CASSSTGPTDTQYF; v_gene: TRBV7-3; j_gene: TRBJ2-3; abundance: many; d_gene: -
CDR3nt: TGTGCCAGCAGCCAAGCGACTAGCGGGAGGAGCCGGGGGGCAGAGACCCAGTACTTC; CDR3aa: CASSQATSGRSRGAETQYF; v_gene: TRBV3-1; j_gene: TRBJ2-5; abundance: many; d_gene: TRBD2
CDR3nt: TGTGCCAGCAGCCAAGGGGGTTTCGGGCGAGAGACCCAGCACTTC; CDR3aa: CASSQGGFGRETQHF; v_gene: TRBV7-3; j_gene: TRBJ2-5; abundance: -; d_gene: -
CDR3nt: TGTGCCAGCAGTTTGGAACGACCGGGCCTGAGCTCCTATAATTCACCCCTCCACTTT; CDR3aa: CASSLERPGLSSYNSPLHF; v_gene: TRBV27; j_gene: TRBJ1-6; abundance: -; d_gene: -
CDR3nt: TGTGCCAGCAGGCATCGTAGCGGGGAGGTGTGGAATGAGCAGTTCTTC; CDR3aa: CASRHRSGEVWNEQFF; v_gene: TRBV6-1; j_gene: TRBJ2-1; abundance: -; d_gene: TRBD2
CDR3nt: TGTGCCAGCAGCCAACTAGCGGGAGTAGTTGAGCAGTACTTC; CDR3aa: CASSQLAGVVEQYF; v_gene: TRBV3-1; j_gene: TRBJ2-7; abundance: many; d_gene: TRBD2
CDR3nt: TGCGCCAGCAGCCCACCGGCGGAGTCCGAGCAGTACTTC; CDR3aa: CASSPPAESEQYF; v_gene: TRBV4-1; j_gene: TRBJ2-7; abundance: -; d_gene: -
CDR3nt: TGCGCCAGCAGGGAAGCAGGGCTGACCGGGGAGCTGTTTTTT; CDR3aa: CASREAGLTGELFF; v_gene: TRBV5-1; j_gene: TRBJ2-2; abundance: many; d_gene: -
CDR3nt: TGTGCCAGCAGCTCCTATCCGGGACCCCCGAGCGAGCAGTACTTC; CDR3aa: CASSSYPGPPSEQYF; v_gene: TRBV9; j_gene: TRBJ2-7; abundance: many; d_gene: -
CDR3nt: TGTGCCAGCAGTTACCGACGGGGGGCAAACTATGGCTACACCTTC; CDR3aa: CASSYRRGANYGYTF; v_gene: TRBV6-5; j_gene: TRBJ1-2; abundance: many; d_gene: -
CDR3nt: TGCGCCAGCAGCTTGGGGAACGAACCCTACGAGCAGTACTTC; CDR3aa: CASSLGNEPYEQYF; v_gene: TRBV5-1; j_gene: TRBJ2-7; abundance: many; d_gene: -
CDR3nt: TGTGCCACCAGTACTGGCTACGAGCAGTACTTC; CDR3aa: CATSTGYEQYF; v_gene: TRBV24-1; j_gene: TRBJ2-7; abundance: many; d_gene: -
CDR3nt: TGTGCCAGCAGCGCAAGGGGACAGCAGTCGGAGCCTCCGCATTTT; CDR3aa: CASSARGQQSEPPHF; v_gene: TRBV9; j_gene: TRBJ1-5; abundance: -; d_gene: TRBD1
CDR3nt: TGTGCCAGCAGCAGCGGAAGCTCGGGAAACACCATATATTTT; CDR3aa: CASSSGSSGNTIYF; v_gene: TRBV7-9; j_gene: TRBJ1-3; abundance: many; d_gene: -
CDR3nt: -; CDR3aa: CASMRVPGGSFLWTRHQTF; v_gene: TRBV6-4; j_gene: TRBJ2-6; abundance: -; d_gene: -
CDR3nt: TGTGCCAGCAGCGGTCGAGGAGGGGAGCAGTACTTC; CDR3aa: CASSGRGGEQYF; v_gene: TRBV9; j_gene: TRBJ2-7; abundance: many; d_gene: -
CDR3nt: TGTGCCAGTAAGCTCCGGGACGCCGATAGCAATCAGCCCCAGCATTTT; CDR3aa: CASKLRDADSNQPQHF; v_gene: TRBV19; j_gene: TRBJ1-5; abundance: many; d_gene: -
CDR3nt: TGTGCCAGTAGCAAGGGAACTGTATCCGATACGCAGTATTTT; CDR3aa: CASSKGTVSDTQYF; v_gene: TRBV7-3; j_gene: TRBJ2-3; abundance: many; d_gene: -
CDR3nt: TGTGCCAGCAGTCTACCGGAACTGTTTTTT; CDR3aa: CASSLPELFF; v_gene: TRBV6-8; j_gene: TRBJ1-4; abundance: many; d_gene: -
CDR3nt: TGTGCCAGCAGTCCGCCATCAGGGTTGAGAAGAGCTTTCTTT; CDR3aa: CASSPPSGLRRAFF; v_gene: TRBV6-2/TRBV6-3; j_gene: TRBJ1-1; abundance: few; d_gene: -
CDR3nt: TGTGCCAGCATCCAAAACAGGGTTAACGAGCAGTACTTC; CDR3aa: CASIQNRVNEQYF; v_gene: TRBV2; j_gene: TRBJ2-7; abundance: many; d_gene: -
CDR3nt: TGTGCCAGCAGCTTATGGCGCCCAGGAAACAATTCACCCCTCCACTTT; CDR3aa: CASSLWRPGNNSPLHF; v_gene: TRBV27; j_gene: TRBJ1-6; abundance: many; d_gene: -
CDR3nt: TGTGCCAGCAGCTTGGCTGGGTCCTATGGCTACACCTTC; CDR3aa: CASSLAGSYGYTF; v_gene: TRBV5-5; j_gene: TRBJ1-2; abundance: many; d_gene: -
CDR3nt: TGTGCCAGCAGCTCCGCTAGCGGGGCGGCCGACTACAATGAGCAGTTCTTC; CDR3aa: CASSSASGAADYNEQFF; v_gene: TRBV11-3; j_gene: TRBJ2-1; abundance: -; d_gene: TRBD2